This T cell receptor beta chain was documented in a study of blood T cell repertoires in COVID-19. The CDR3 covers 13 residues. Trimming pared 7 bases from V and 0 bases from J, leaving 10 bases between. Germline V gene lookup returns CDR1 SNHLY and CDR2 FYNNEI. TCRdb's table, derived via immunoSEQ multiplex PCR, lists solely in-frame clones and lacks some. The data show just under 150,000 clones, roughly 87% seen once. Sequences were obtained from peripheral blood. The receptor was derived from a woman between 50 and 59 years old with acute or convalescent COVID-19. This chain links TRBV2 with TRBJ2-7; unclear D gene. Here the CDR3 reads CASTPGTSYEQYF. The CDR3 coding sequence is TGTGCCAGCACACCAGGAACCTCCTACGAGCAGTACTTC. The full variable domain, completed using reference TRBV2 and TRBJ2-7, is EPEVTQTPSHQVTQMGQEVILRCVPISNHLYFYWYRQILGQKVEFLVSFYNNEISEKSEIFDDQFSVERPDGSNFTLKIRSTKLEDSAMYFCASTPGTSYEQYFGPGTRLTVT.